Presented here are 17 T cell receptor beta chains from one specimen sequenced in a study of T cells in women clearing cervical HPV infection. Clones were sequenced by immunoSEQ multiplex PCR, and TCRdb holds only the in-frame ones, with some missing. The repertoire table contains around 28,000 clones. Sequenced: blood buffy coat. These TCRs come from a woman between 18 and 69 years old with a cervical HPV16 infection that either progressed to CIN3+ or cleared (not recorded which).

On this clone: Read data end 3 residues before the CDR3 end; the end is taken from the germline J gene. The gene calls are TRBV5-1 and TRBJ2-1; 9 bases line up with TRBD2. Germline-derived CDR1 and CDR2 are SGHRS and YFSETQ. This CDR3 comprises 15 residues. After removal of 2 bases from V and 6 bases from J, the junction contained 6 bases not matched to a gene. CDR3: CASSFPAGGINEQFF. The sequenced part of the CDR3 DNA is TGCGCCAGCAGCTTTCCAGCGGGAGGTATCAATGAG.

The CDR3 DNA, read in part, is TGTGCCTGGGGACAGCAAGAGACG. It translates to CAWGQQET. The CDR3 in full is CAWGQQETQYF. The genes are TRBV30 and TRBJ2-3, with D perhaps matching TRBD1 (6 bases). The read gets to within 3 residues of the CDR3 end, and the germline J gene fills in the rest. Germline V CDR1 and CDR2: GTSNPN, SVGIG (reference sequence). The CDR3 covers 11 residues.

Concerning this clone: The read ends 3 residues shy of where the CDR3 ends; the end is completed using the germline J gene. This chain links TRBV5-6 with TRBJ1-2, with TRBD1 identical over 9 bases. Trimming cost V 5 bases and J 6 bases; bases outside gene matches: 5. CDR1 and CDR2 from the germline V gene are SGHDT and YYEEEE. This CDR3 is 13 amino acids long. Incomplete CDR3 DNA: TGTGCCAGCAGTCGGACAGGGGTTCATGGC. Translating it yields CASSRTGVHG. The full-length CDR3 reads as CASSRTGVHGYTF.

In the case of this clone: The read stops 3 residues short of the end of the CDR3; the missing end is completed from the germline J gene. The chain joins TRBV2 to TRBJ2-7; 9 bases fit TRBD1. Trimming took 6 bases from V and 3 from J; bases not matched to a gene: 12. The length of the CDR3 is 16 residues. Germline-derived CDR1 and CDR2 are SNHLY and FYNNEI. The CDR3 reads CASSPGTGIRLYEQYF. The sequenced part of the CDR3 DNA is TGTGCCAGCAGCCCCGGGACAGGGATTCGACTCTACGAG.

Comment on this clone: One end of the junction fails to match germline, which may point to a read error. The read comes to an end 3 residues before the CDR3 does, leaving the germline J gene to fill in the end. The rearrangement uses TRBV4-2 and TRBJ1-4; D is perhaps TRBD1 (6 bases). Germline values: CDR1 LGHNA, CDR2 YNFKEQ. The CDR3 runs 14 residues. The CDR3 loop is CASSPDGGYGKLFF. CDR3 DNA (partial): TGCGCCAGCAGTCCGGATGGGGGCTACGGGAAA.

On this clone itself: Coverage ceases 3 residues before the CDR3 finishes, and the germline J gene fills in the end. This chain uses TRBV7-9 with TRBJ2-2; perhaps TRBD2 as D (7 bases). Trimming left V 1 base short and J 6 bases short, with 12 bases between. This CDR3 is built from 15 residues. CDR1 SEHNR and CDR2 FQNEAQ come from the germline V gene (reference sequence). The CDR3 DNA, read in part, is TGTGCCAGCAGCTTAGAGGCGGGGGCGGCCGGGGAG. Translated, it gives CASSLEAGAAGE. The full CDR3 sequence reads CASSLEAGAAGELFF.

Points on this clone: The read stops 3 residues short of the end of the CDR3; the missing end is completed from the germline J gene. The rearrangement links TRBV19 to TRBJ1-6, with unresolved D. The germline gives CDR1 LNHDA, CDR2 SQIVND (reference sequence). There are 12 residues in the CDR3. Trimming stripped 3 bases from V and 9 bases from J, with 6 bases between. CDR3 protein: CASSIGVSPLHF. The CDR3 DNA, read in part, is TGTGCCAGTAGTATCGGGGTTTCACCC. Full variable domain (outside the CDR3, taken from reference TRBV19 and TRBJ1-6): DGGITQSPKYLFRKEGQNVTLSCEQNLNHDAMYWYRQDPGQGLRLIYYSQIVNDFQKGDIAEGYSVSREKKESFPLTVTSAQKNPTAFYLCASSIGVSPLHFGNGTRLTVT.

On this clone: The read terminates 3 residues ahead of where the CDR3 ends, so the germline J gene completes it. The rearrangement uses TRBV5-6 and TRBJ1-2, with D maybe TRBD1 (6 bases). Looked up from germline, CDR1 is SGHDT and CDR2 is YYEEEE. Trimming took 4 bases from V and 6 from J, leaving 13 bases between them. The CDR3 totals 13 residues. This chain's CDR3 is CASSLQGNHGYTF. Incomplete CDR3 DNA: TGTGCCAGCAGCCTTCAGGGGAACCATGGC.

A note on this clone: The observed sequence ends 3 residues before the CDR3 terminus, with the missing tail filled in from the germline J gene. The chain employs TRBV12-3 or TRBV12-4 and TRBJ2-7; D gene uncertain. The ends were cut back, 3 bases at V and 2 bases at J, with 8 bases in the middle. The CDR3 covers 13 residues. The sequenced part of the CDR3 DNA is TGTGCCAGCAGTTTTACAGAGACCTACGAG. Translation gives CASSFTETYE. The CDR3 as a whole reads CASSFTETYEQYF.

Concerning this clone: The read is 3 residues too short to cover the CDR3 end, so that end is filled in from the germline J gene. The gene calls are TRBV7-2 and TRBJ2-1, with 8 bases that match TRBD1. In germline, CDR1 is SGHTA, CDR2 FQGNSA. The V gene end was trimmed by 5 bases and the J gene end by 7 bases; junction bases not matched to a gene: 7. This CDR3 contains 14 residues. CDR3 protein: CASSAGQGENEQFF. CDR3 DNA, as far as it was read: TGTGCCAGCAGCGCCGGACAGGGAGAGAATGAG. Full variable domain (rest looked up from reference TRBV7-2 and TRBJ2-1): GAGVSQSPSNKVTEKGKDVELRCDPISGHTALYWYRQSLGQGLEFLIYFQGNSAPDKSGLPSDRFSAERTGGSVSTLTIQRTQQEDSAVYLCASSAGQGENEQFFGPGTRLTVL.

Details on this clone: The read falls 3 residues short of the CDR3 end, and the missing part is taken from the germline J gene. This chain uses TRBV6-2 or TRBV6-3 with TRBJ2-7; 7 bases are a match to TRBD2. V shed 4 bases, J shed 4 bases, and the junction held 7 bases outside the gene matches. CDR1 is MNHEY, CDR2 SVGEGT, per germline. CDR3 size: 14 residues. This CDR3 reads CASSSGGRAYEQYF. The CDR3 bases that were read are TGTGCCAGCAGTTCCGGGGGGAGGGCTTACGAG.

Comment on this clone: The read ends 3 residues shy of where the CDR3 ends; the end is completed using the germline J gene. The V and J genes are TRBV20-1 and TRBJ1-1, with D unresolved. Trimming removed 2 bases from V and 4 bases from J, with 11 bases in between. There are 13 residues in the CDR3. The germline gives CDR1 DFQATT, CDR2 SNEGSKA (reference sequence). The CDR3: CSARKGSGTEAFF. The sequenced part of the CDR3 DNA is TGCAGTGCTAGAAAGGGCAGTGGCACTGAA.

A note on this clone: The read stops 3 residues short of the end of the CDR3; the missing end is completed from the germline J gene. The chain uses TRBV6-2 or TRBV6-3 and TRBJ2-3, with 10 bases lining up with TRBD2. The V and J ends lost 0 bases and 5 bases, in that order; junction bases with no gene match: 8. The CDR3 loop spans 17 amino acids. Germline lookup yields CDR1 MNHEY and CDR2 SVGEGT. CDR3 DNA (partial): TGTGCCAGCAGTTACTCGAAAAGCGGGGGGGCGAGAGATACG. This sequence encodes CASSYSKSGGARDT. The entire CDR3 sequence reads CASSYSKSGGARDTQYF.

Note on this clone: The read falls 3 residues short of the CDR3 end, and the missing part is taken from the germline J gene. This chain connects TRBV30 to TRBJ2-4; 9 bases match TRBD1. The CDR3 extends over 14 amino acids. Germline-derived CDR1 and CDR2 are GTSNPN and SVGIG (reference sequence). The DNA read from the CDR3 is TGTGCCTGGAGCCCGGGACAGGGAGTAGATGGT. Protein product: CAWSPGQGVDG. The full CDR3 reads CAWSPGQGVDGQYF.

As regards this clone: With the read ending 3 residues before the CDR3 end, the germline J gene is used to fill in that end. The V call is TRBV12-3 or TRBV12-4, the J call TRBJ2-2, with D possibly TRBD1 on 6 matching bases. This CDR3 region has 17 residues. V lost 6 bases and J 0 bases, leaving 17 bases between the germline ends. CDR3 region: CASRAPRPGANTGELFF. CDR3 DNA (partial): TGTGCCAGCAGAGCCCCCCGGCCAGGGGCGAACACCGGGGAG.

A note on this clone: Read data end 3 residues before the CDR3 end; the end is taken from the germline J gene. The chain recombines TRBV6-1 with TRBJ2-3; 7 bases are a match to TRBD2. Trimming cost V 2 bases and J 0 bases; bases outside gene matches: 8. Germline CDR1 MNHNS, CDR2 SASEGT. This CDR3 has 17 amino acids. CDR3 DNA (partial): TGTGCCAGCAGTGAAACCCCTGGCGGGGGAAGCACAGATACG. This gives the protein CASSETPGGGSTDT. The entire CDR3 sequence reads CASSETPGGGSTDTQYF.

A note on this clone: Coverage ceases 3 residues before the CDR3 finishes, and the germline J gene fills in the end. V gene TRBV20-1 combines with J gene TRBJ1-2; 10 bases are a match to TRBD1. Trimming cost V 6 bases and J 4 bases; bases outside gene matches: 5. Germline V gene lookup returns CDR1 DFQATT and CDR2 SNEGSKA (reference sequence). The CDR3 totals 13 residues. The CDR3: CSARQGAAYGYTF. The CDR3 DNA, read in part, is TGCAGTGCGAGACAGGGGGCCGCCTATGGC.